This entry lists 5 T cell receptor beta chains sequenced from one sample in a study of glioma-infiltrating T cells. Using RNA template, CDR3s of TCR alpha and beta were amplified with iRepertoire arm-PCR. In TCRdb, the multiplex PCR reads were re-called with MiXCR into one record per CDR3 protein. Among approximately 120,000 distinct CDR3 sequences, around 23% were seen once, and the ten largest hold roughly 15%. Sequencing was done on a sample of glioma tissue, nonneoplastic brain tissue, or PBMCs (not recorded which). The receptors shown here come from a human donor with low-grade glioma or glioblastoma, undergoing nonglioma brain surgery, or in good health (not recorded which).

As concerns this clonotype: This likely comes from a read error, as the CDR3 has no conserved phenylalanine or tryptophan at its end. V is TRBV14 and J is TRBJ2-1; D possibly uses TRBD1 or TRBD2 (5 bases each). This CDR3 has 13 residues. From germline, CDR1 is SGHDN and CDR2 FVKESK. The V and J ends lost 6 bases and 7 bases respectively, with 13 bases between them. CDR3 nucleotides: TGTGCCAGCAGTTGGTCATGGGGGAATGAGCAGTTCCTC. Translating gives CASSWSWGNEQFL.

Details on this clonotype: The junction differs from germline at one of its ends, possibly a read error. The chain uses TRBV12-3 or TRBV12-4 and TRBJ2-2; possible D gene TRBD2, 6 bases. This CDR3 region has 14 residues. The CDR3 nucleotides are TGTTCCAGCACTATATTGGGAGGATCGGGGGAGCTGTTTTTT. Translating it yields CSSTILGGSGELFF.

The count of this clonotype is one. Given a much more abundant clone one base away, this may be a read error. The chain links TRBV12-3 or TRBV12-4 to TRBJ2-7; possibly TRBD2 for D (5 bases). The CDR3 extends over 14 amino acids. CDR3: CASSFSSYPYKQYF. CDR3 DNA sequence: TGTGCCAGCAGTTTCTCTAGCTACCCCTACAAGCAGTACTTC.

This clonotype was found many times. V gene TRBV4-3 combines with J gene TRBJ1-2; perhaps TRBD1 as D (6 bases). The CDR3 spans 16 residues. Germline V gives CDR1 LGHNA, CDR2 YSLEER. V was pared by 0 bases and J by 4 bases, with 15 bases between. CDR3 in DNA: TGCGCCAGCAGCCAAGATATGGGGGGGCAGGGCTATGGCTACACCTTC. Translated, it gives CASSQDMGGQGYGYTF.

This clonotype was seen repeatedly, ten times or more. V and J are TRBV6-1 and TRBJ2-1; D gene uncertain. Trimming stripped 5 bases from V and 0 bases from J, with 14 bases between. The CDR3 sequence is 16 residues long. Looked up from germline, CDR1 is MNHNS and CDR2 is SASEGT. CDR3 sequence reads: CASSPWDSLSYNEQFF. The DNA for the CDR3 is TGTGCCAGCAGTCCGTGGGATAGTCTCTCCTACAATGAGCAGTTCTTC.